A selection of T cell receptor beta chains follows, all from one sample in a study of blood T cell repertoires in COVID-19. The method was immunoSEQ multiplex PCR; TCRdb's version includes in-frame clones alone and lacks a portion of them. The sample gives some 370,000 clones, around 91% of which show up once; approximately 7% is in the top ten. The sequenced sample was peripheral blood. The receptors derive from a young man with active or convalescent COVID-19. The conserved cysteine and the conserved F or W are not part of the CDR3 here.

J gene | V gene | CDR3 protein
TRBJ2-1 | TRBV7-3 | ASSLTRVDEQF
TRBJ2-3 | TRBV12-3/TRBV12-4 | ASTRTDTQY
TRBJ1-1 | TRBV29-1 | SVALGGDTEAF
TRBJ1-6 | TRBV27 | ASSPTHDRGDSPLH
TRBJ2-7 | TRBV29-1 | SVTPGTGAYEQY
TRBJ1-5 | TRBV29-1 | SARGEGGKDQPQH
TRBJ1-6 | TRBV28 | ASNPQGASSPLH
TRBJ1-5 | TRBV19 | ASNSDRGRSQPQH
TRBJ2-7 | TRBV27 | ASSPKGDRHYEQY
TRBJ2-3 | TRBV20-1 | SAEITDTQY
TRBJ1-1 | TRBV27 | ASSPIGGPTEAF
TRBJ2-5 | TRBV6-1 | ASSEVRTGGRETQY
TRBJ2-3 | TRBV5-1 | ASSPQAGIDTQY
TRBJ1-5 | TRBV6-1 | ASSEAGSTRGPQH
TRBJ1-2 | TRBV12-3/TRBV12-4 | ASSLTTGYGYT
TRBJ1-5 | TRBV6-2/TRBV6-3 | ASSPTGATNQPQH
TRBJ1-1 | TRBV7-2 | ASSLAVGVQGDTEAF